Below are 28 T cell receptor beta chains sequenced from a single sample in a study of T cells in Graves' hyperthyroidism and ophthalmopathy. Authors of the study amplified TCR beta CDR3 regions from RNA transcripts. The HTBI set primed first-round TCR CDR3 RT-PCR. TCRdb re-called the multiplex PCR reads through MiXCR, storing one row per CDR3 protein. This sample carries some 530,000 distinct CDR3 sequences, roughly 23% of them seen once, and the ten largest clones take under 55%. The specimen was blood. These TCRs come from a woman between 70 and 85 years old with Graves' ophthalmopathy.

There are a few counts of this clonotype. The V gene is TRBV30, the J gene TRBJ2-5, with 11 bases fitting TRBD2. The V and J ends lost 5 bases and 7 bases, in that order; junction bases with no gene match: 3. The CDR3 contains 12 residues. Germline CDR1 GTSNPN, CDR2 SVGIG (reference sequence). This chain's CDR3 is CAWETSGGTQYF. DNA for the CDR3: TGTGCCTGGGAAACTAGCGGGGGGACCCAGTACTTC.

This clonotype was counted only a few times. V usage is TRBV6-2 or TRBV6-3 and J usage is TRBJ2-1; TRBD2 aligns across 8 bases. V dropped 2 bases and J dropped 3; count of bases not matched to a gene: 15. From germline, CDR1 is MNHEY and CDR2 SVGEGT. CDR3 length: 19 residues. In DNA form, the CDR3 reads TGTGCCAGCAGTTACGAGCTGGGAACAGCGGGAGACTACTACAATGAGCAGTTCTTC. It translates to CASSYELGTAGDYYNEQFF.

The chain links TRBV7-2 to TRBJ2-2; D unclear. Germline CDR1 SGHTA, CDR2 FQGNSA. Trimming removed 3 bases at V and 6 bases at J, with 14 bases between. This CDR3 is built from 15 residues. CDR3 sequence: CASSLVEFLAGELFF. The CDR3 coding sequence is TGTGCCAGCAGCTTGGTGGAGTTTTTGGCCGGGGAGCTGTTTTTT.

This clonotype was counted at least ten times. The rearrangement uses TRBV28 and TRBJ2-7, with D perhaps TRBD2 (6 bases). Between the trimmed V and J ends, which lost 7 bases and 7 bases, there was a span of 17 bases. From germline, CDR1 is MDHEN and CDR2 SYDVKM. The CDR3 runs to 13 residues. The CDR3 here is CASNGGRVREQYF. The CDR3 nucleotides read TGTGCCAGCAATGGAGGGAGAGTACGAGAGCAGTACTTC.

In this sample, this clonotype turned up many times. The genes are TRBV5-1 and TRBJ2-5; D possibly matches TRBD1 or TRBD2 (5 bases each). This CDR3 comprises 15 residues. The V gene lost 6 bases and the J gene lost 3 bases, with 18 bases spanning the gap. CDR1 is SGHRS and CDR2 is YFSETQ in the germline V gene. The CDR3 DNA sequence: TGCGCCAGCAACCCCGAGGGGCGGATGGAAGAGACCCAGTACTTC. It is translated as CASNPEGRMEETQYF.

V gene TRBV3-1 combines with J gene TRBJ1-3; 8 bases agree with TRBD1. The CDR3 spans 15 residues. V lost 4 bases and J lost 4; bases outside the gene matches: 6. Germline V gene lookup returns CDR1 LGHDT and CDR2 YNNKEL (reference sequence). The CDR3 DNA reads as TGTGCCAGCAGCCTTGGACAGGGACTCGGAAACACCATATATTTT. Its protein product is CASSLGQGLGNTIYF.

The table lists this clonotype with a few counts. The chain uses TRBV12-3 or TRBV12-4 and TRBJ2-1; D perhaps matches TRBD1 (5 bases). The CDR3 spans 13 residues. Deletions cut 6 bases from V and 3 bases from J, with 9 bases between. CDR3 loop: CASRRTFYNEQFF. CDR3 nucleotide sequence: TGTGCCAGCAGACGGACATTCTACAATGAGCAGTTCTTC.

This clonotype was recorded a few times. The chain recombines TRBV7-8 with TRBJ2-7; tentatively, D is TRBD2 (5 bases). The CDR3 consists of 13 residues. V lost 1 base and J lost 3, with 7 bases in between. Germline V CDR1 and CDR2: SGHVS, FQNEAQ. DNA for the CDR3: TGTGCCAGCAGCTTAGTAGAGGGCTACGAGCAGTACTTC. Amino acid sequence: CASSLVEGYEQYF.

This clonotype has at least ten counts. The CDR3 DNA sequence: TGTGCCAGCAGCCAAGTTGCGGGCTCCCTGGATGAGCAGTTCTTC. Residues: CASSQVAGSLDEQFF. The chain links TRBV3-1 to TRBJ2-1; the D gene is possibly TRBD2 (5 bases). Trimming stripped 1 base from V and 8 bases from J, with 15 bases between. Germline CDR1 is LGHDT and CDR2 is YNNKEL (reference sequence). This CDR3 spans 15 amino acids.

This clonotype was seen a handful of times. This rearrangement joins TRBV7-2 to TRBJ1-1; tentative D call: TRBD1 (5 bases). Germline lookup yields CDR1 SGHTA and CDR2 FQGNSA. V lost 5 bases to trimming and J lost 0 bases, with 13 bases between them. The CDR3 is made up of 15 amino acids. CDR3 in amino acids: CASSALGAVNTEAFF. The CDR3 DNA sequence: TGTGCCAGCAGCGCCCTAGGGGCGGTGAACACTGAAGCTTTCTTT.

This clonotype occurred many times. CDR3 bases: TGTGCCAGCAGTGGAAACCGATGGACTAGCGGGAACACCGGGGAGCTGTTTTTT. It codes for CASSGNRWTSGNTGELFF. The gene calls are TRBV6-2 or TRBV6-3 and TRBJ2-2; TRBD2 matches 10 bases. The CDR3 sequence is 18 residues long. J lost 1 base, V lost 5 bases, and 10 bases had no gene match. Germline CDR1 is MNHEY and CDR2 is SVGEGT.

This clonotype has at least ten counts. V is TRBV2 and J is TRBJ2-7, with D perhaps matching TRBD1 (6 bases). The germline V and J ends were trimmed by 6 bases and 7 bases, with 16 bases remaining between them. The CDR3 totals 13 residues. Germline-derived CDR1 and CDR2 are SNHLY and FYNNEI. The CDR3 spells CASRAPNREEQYF. In DNA, the CDR3 is TGTGCCAGCAGAGCTCCGAACAGGGAAGAGCAGTACTTC.

The genes are TRBV28 and TRBJ2-2, with D unclear. The CDR3 is 16 amino acids. V was trimmed by 3 bases and J by 5 bases, leaving 16 bases between them. Germline CDR1 is MDHEN and CDR2 is SYDVKM. DNA for the CDR3: TGTGCCAGCAGTTTGCACTCGGGCAACCCAACCGGGGAGCTGTTTTTT. This codes for CASSLHSGNPTGELFF.

This clonotype was recorded many times. This rearrangement joins TRBV28 to TRBJ1-2; 8 nucleotides line up with TRBD1. CDR1 and CDR2 (germline): MDHEN, SYDVKM. The junction had 10 bases not matched to a gene; V was cut back by 6 bases and J by 4 bases. The CDR3 consists of 15 residues. CDR3 residues: CASRRGTGFSYGYTF. The CDR3 region has the DNA TGTGCCAGCAGGCGGGGGACAGGTTTTTCCTATGGCTACACCTTC.

The gene calls are TRBV12-3 or TRBV12-4 and TRBJ1-3, with a possible D match to TRBD1 (5 bases). The CDR3 has 15 residues. V lost 5 bases and J 0 bases, leaving 11 bases between the germline ends. The CDR3 region is CASSTGAISGNTIYF. DNA for the CDR3: TGTGCCAGCAGTACCGGGGCCATCTCTGGAAACACCATATATTTT.

This clonotype was counted between two and nine times. The gene calls are TRBV6-1 and TRBJ2-3; no reliable D call. The CDR3 runs to 14 residues. The V gene's germline CDR1 is MNHNS and CDR2 SASEGT. The V gene lost 0 bases and the J gene lost 5 bases, with 9 bases spanning the gap. The CDR3 nucleotides are TGTGCCAGCAGTGAAGCGGGATCGGGAGATACGCAGTATTTT. Amino acid sequence: CASSEAGSGDTQYF.

The J gene is TRBJ1-5, the V gene TRBV28, with 9 nucleotides matching TRBD1. The V gene end was trimmed by 6 bases and the J gene end by 4 bases; junction bases not matched to a gene: 13. This CDR3 is built from 17 residues. Germline V CDR1 and CDR2: MDHEN, SYDVKM. The CDR3 spells CASRGWHRGRKNQPQHF. The CDR3 DNA is TGTGCCAGCAGGGGGTGGCACAGGGGGCGAAAAAATCAGCCCCAGCATTTT.

V and J are TRBV4-3 and TRBJ1-2, with 7 nucleotides matching TRBD1. The V and J ends lost 0 bases and 3 bases, in that order; junction bases with no gene match: 7. This CDR3 region has 16 residues. Germline CDR1 and CDR2: LGHNA and YSLEER. CDR3 loop: CASSQDIQGVYYGYTF. The CDR3 coding sequence is TGCGCCAGCAGCCAAGATATCCAGGGGGTCTACTATGGCTACACCTTC.

This clonotype has more than one count but fewer than ten. This rearrangement joins TRBV5-1 to TRBJ1-1, with unresolved D. CDR1 is SGHRS, CDR2 YFSETQ, per germline. The CDR3 loop spans 13 amino acids. The germline V and J ends were trimmed by 5 bases and 1 base, with 9 bases remaining between them. The CDR3: CASRLNRNTEAFF. The CDR3 DNA reads as TGCGCCAGCAGATTAAACCGGAACACTGAAGCTTTCTTT.

Many counts were recorded for this clonotype. The chain has TRBV9 and TRBJ2-1; D is undetermined. Germline-derived CDR1 and CDR2 are SGDLS and YYNGEE. Trimming took off 0 bases at V and 6 bases at J, with 10 bases between the two ends. The CDR3 consists of 14 residues. The CDR3 loop reads CASSVGSPSNEQFF. The CDR3 DNA reads as TGTGCCAGCAGCGTAGGTAGTCCTTCCAATGAGCAGTTCTTC.

The chain combines TRBV20-1 with TRBJ2-4; tentatively, D is TRBD1 (6 bases). Deletions cut 5 bases from V and 6 bases from J, with 20 bases between. The germline V gene has CDR1 DFQATT and CDR2 SNEGSKA (reference sequence). This CDR3 has 15 amino acids. CDR3 DNA sequence: TGCAGTGCTGCGACGGACAGCCCGGGGTTAAACATTCAGTACTTC. Protein sequence: CSAATDSPGLNIQYF.

This clonotype was observed many times. This rearrangement joins TRBV28 to TRBJ1-5; D gene ambiguous. With 6 bases removed from V and 6 bases from J, the gap between germline ends came to 18 bases. The CDR3 loop spans 15 amino acids. From germline, CDR1 is MDHEN and CDR2 SYDVKM. CDR3 sequence reads: CASRSPSGLGQPQHF. The CDR3 coding sequence is TGTGCCAGCAGGTCACCATCCGGTTTGGGTCAGCCCCAGCATTTT.

The CDR3 nucleotides are TGCAGTGCTAGGGACCGGGACTTAGGCTCCTACGAGCAGTACTTC. The encoded protein is CSARDRDLGSYEQYF. The rearrangement links TRBV20-1 to TRBJ2-7; possible D gene TRBD2, 6 bases. This CDR3 contains 15 residues. Germline loops: CDR1 DFQATT, CDR2 SNEGSKA (reference sequence). The ends were cut back, 3 bases at V and 0 bases at J, with 15 bases in the middle.

This clonotype was detected ten times or more. V usage is TRBV6-1 and J usage is TRBJ1-1; tentative D call: TRBD1 (5 bases). V was pared by 6 bases and J by 4 bases, with 15 bases between. The germline V gene encodes CDR1 MNHNS and CDR2 SASEGT. This CDR3 is built from 14 residues. CDR3 amino acids: CASRVTVAGTEAFF. The CDR3 nucleotides read TGTGCCAGCAGGGTGACAGTGGCCGGCACTGAAGCTTTCTTT.

This clonotype was observed a handful of times. V and J are TRBV27 and TRBJ2-3, with 7 bases aligning to TRBD2. The CDR3 is 17 residues long. V was clipped by 2 bases and J by 3 bases; unmatched bases: 11. Germline V lookup: CDR1 MNHEY, CDR2 SMNVEV (reference sequence). CDR3 sequence reads: CASSLGAGRTITDTQYF. DNA for the CDR3: TGTGCCAGCAGTTTAGGAGCGGGACGGACTATAACAGATACGCAGTATTTT.

This clonotype was detected only a few times. The chain couples TRBV9 to TRBJ2-7, with TRBD2 as a possible D gene (6 bases). Germline CDR1 SGDLS, CDR2 YYNGEE. The CDR3 spans 15 residues. The germline V and J ends were trimmed by 0 bases and 3 bases, with 13 bases remaining between them. CDR3 nucleotides: TGTGCCAGCAGCGTAGGGGGGGAGGCGGGCTACGAGCAGTACTTC. It encodes CASSVGGEAGYEQYF.

This clonotype was found a few times. The chain combines TRBV18 with TRBJ1-4; no clear D. V shed 5 bases and J shed 6 bases, with 10 bases lying between them. Per germline, CDR1 KGHSH and CDR2 LQKENI. The CDR3 is 13 residues long. For the CDR3, the DNA is TGTGCCAGCTCAGCCGACACTTATGAAAAACTGTTTTTT. Translated: CASSADTYEKLFF.

The chain links TRBV7-9 to TRBJ2-2; 11 nucleotides match TRBD2. The CDR3 is 17 residues long. In germline, CDR1 is SEHNR, CDR2 FQNEAQ (reference sequence). The ends lost 3 bases at V and 3 bases at J; junction bases unmatched: 6. The CDR3 loop reads CASSFSASGRHTGELFF. CDR3 sequence (DNA): TGTGCCAGCAGCTTTTCGGCTAGCGGGAGGCACACCGGGGAGCTGTTTTTT.